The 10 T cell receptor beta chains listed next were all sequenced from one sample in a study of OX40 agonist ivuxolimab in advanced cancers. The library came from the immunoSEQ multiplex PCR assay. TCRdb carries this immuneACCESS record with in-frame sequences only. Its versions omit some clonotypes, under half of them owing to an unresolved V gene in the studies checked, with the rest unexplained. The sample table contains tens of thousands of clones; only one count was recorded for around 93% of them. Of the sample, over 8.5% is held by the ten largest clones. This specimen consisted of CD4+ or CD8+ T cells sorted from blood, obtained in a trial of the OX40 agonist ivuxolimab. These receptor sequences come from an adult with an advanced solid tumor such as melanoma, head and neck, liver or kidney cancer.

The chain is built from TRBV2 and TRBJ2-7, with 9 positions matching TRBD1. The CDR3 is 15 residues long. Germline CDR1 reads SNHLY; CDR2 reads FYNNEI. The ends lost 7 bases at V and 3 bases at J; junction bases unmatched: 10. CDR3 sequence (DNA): TGTGCCAGCACGTCCCGTGGGGACAGGGACTACGAGCAGTACTTC. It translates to CASTSRGDRDYEQYF. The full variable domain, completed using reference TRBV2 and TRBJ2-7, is EPEVTQTPSHQVTQMGQEVILRCVPISNHLYFYWYRQILGQKVEFLVSFYNNEISEKSEIFDDQFSVERPDGSNFTLKIRSTKLEDSAMYFCASTSRGDRDYEQYFGPGTRLTVT.

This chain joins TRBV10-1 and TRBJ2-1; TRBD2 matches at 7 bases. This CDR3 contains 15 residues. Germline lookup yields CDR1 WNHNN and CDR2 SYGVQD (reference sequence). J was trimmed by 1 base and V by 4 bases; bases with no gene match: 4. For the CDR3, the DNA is TGCGCCAGCAGTGGGTGGACTAGATCCTACAATGAGCAGTTCTTC. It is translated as CASSGWTRSYNEQFF.

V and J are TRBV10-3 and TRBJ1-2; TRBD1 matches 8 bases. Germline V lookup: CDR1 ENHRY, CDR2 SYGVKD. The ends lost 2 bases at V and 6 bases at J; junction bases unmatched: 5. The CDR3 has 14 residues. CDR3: CAISELWTGHGYTF. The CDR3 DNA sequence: TGTGCCATCAGTGAGCTGTGGACAGGGCATGGCTACACCTTC.

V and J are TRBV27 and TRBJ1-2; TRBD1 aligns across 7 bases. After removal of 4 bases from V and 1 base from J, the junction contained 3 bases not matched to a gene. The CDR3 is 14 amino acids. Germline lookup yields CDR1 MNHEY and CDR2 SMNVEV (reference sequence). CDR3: CASSSQGYNYGYTF. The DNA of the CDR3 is TGTGCCAGCAGTTCACAGGGGTATAACTATGGCTACACCTTC.

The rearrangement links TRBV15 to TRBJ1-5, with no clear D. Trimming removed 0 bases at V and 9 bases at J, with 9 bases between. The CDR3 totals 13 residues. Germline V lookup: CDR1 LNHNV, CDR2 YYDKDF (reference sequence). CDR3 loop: CATSRERLGPQHF. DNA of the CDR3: TGTGCCACCAGCAGAGAGCGACTAGGGCCCCAGCATTTT.

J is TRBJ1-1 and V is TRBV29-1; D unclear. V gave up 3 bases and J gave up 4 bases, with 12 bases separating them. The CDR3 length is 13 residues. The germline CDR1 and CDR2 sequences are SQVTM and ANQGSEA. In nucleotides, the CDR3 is TGCAGCGTTGATCGGGGTTCGGGCACTGAAGCTTTCTTT. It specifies CSVDRGSGTEAFF.

CDR3 loop: CASSARQNTGELFF. CDR3 bases: TGTGCCAGCAGTGCGCGACAGAACACCGGGGAGCTGTTTTTT. V is TRBV6-5 and J is TRBJ2-2, with D unclear. The germline V and J ends were trimmed by 5 bases and 1 base, with 8 bases remaining between them. Germline-derived CDR1 and CDR2 are MNHEY and SVGAGI. The CDR3 extends over 14 amino acids.

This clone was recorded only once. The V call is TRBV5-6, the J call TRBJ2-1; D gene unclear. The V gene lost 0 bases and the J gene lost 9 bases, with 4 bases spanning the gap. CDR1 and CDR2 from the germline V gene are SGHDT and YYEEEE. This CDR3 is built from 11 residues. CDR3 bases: TGTGCCAGCAGCTTGGGGGTTGAGCAGTTCTTC. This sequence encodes CASSLGVEQFF.

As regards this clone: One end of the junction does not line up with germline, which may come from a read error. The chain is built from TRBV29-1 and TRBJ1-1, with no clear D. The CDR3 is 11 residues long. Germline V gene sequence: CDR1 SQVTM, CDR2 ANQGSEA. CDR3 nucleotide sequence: TGCAGCGTCGAAGACCGGGTTGAAGCTTTCTTT. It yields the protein CSVEDRVEAFF.

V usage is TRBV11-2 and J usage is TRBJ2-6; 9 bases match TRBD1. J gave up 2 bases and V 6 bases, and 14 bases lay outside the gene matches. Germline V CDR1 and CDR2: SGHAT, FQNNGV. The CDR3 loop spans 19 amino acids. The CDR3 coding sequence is TGTGCCAGCAGTCCTCCCGGGACAGGGTACGGTCCTGGGGCCAACGTCCTGACTTTC. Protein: CASSPPGTGYGPGANVLTF.